This paragraph covers one TCR beta chain sequence. The antigen is not known. At one end the junction does not follow the germline gene, possibly because of a read error. The data are from a study of beta chain features in type 1 diabetes. Findings and limits, study-wide: The naive, central memory and Treg TCRB repertoires showed an apparent similarity that was greater among patients than among healthy donors.

Per the germline V gene, CDR1 is SEHNR and CDR2 is FQNEAQ (reference sequence). The length of the CDR3 is 15 residues. All of the isolated RNA was reverse transcribed, so expressed TCRB transcripts were sequenced. The assay was immunoSEQ multiplex PCR, and TCRdb's table has in-frame clones only and misses some. The sample holds almost 350,000 clones; 8% are singletons and the top ten take under 0.5%. Sample: central memory CD4+ T cells from blood. This clonotype was obtained from a woman between 18 and 30 years old in good health. This sequence joins TRBV7-9 and TRBJ2-4, with 11 bases aligning to TRBD2. CDR3 DNA: TGTGCCAGCAGCTTAGGTAGCGGGAGGGCCCCCGATTATAACTTC. Translation gives CASSLGSGRAPDYNF. Complete variable domain (other parts from reference TRBV7-9 and TRBJ2-4): DTGVSQNPRHKITKRGQNVTFRCDPISEHNRLYWYRQTLGQGPEFLTYFQNEAQLEKSRLLSDRFSAERPKGSFSTLEIQRTEQGDSAMYLCASSLGSGRAPDYNFGAGTRLSVL.